A selection of T cell receptor beta chains follows, all from one sample in a study of Ad26.COV2.S vaccination and SARS-CoV-2 variants. Data came from immunoSEQ multiplex PCR; TCRdb stores just in-frame clones and leaves some out. Among about 420,000 clones listed, 88% were seen once. The material sequenced was peripheral blood, taken in a trial of Ad26.COV2.S vaccine versus placebo. The receptors here all came from a person aged 18-60 years who received the Ad26.COV2.S COVID-19 vaccine or a placebo. Each CDR3 is given with its conserved first and last residue. The order of the fields is J gene, V gene, clone size, D gene, CDR3 DNA, CDR3 protein. D genes are given only for firm matches. Clone size, where shown, is once, few, many, or a class for clones that have expanded.

J gene: TRBJ2-7
V gene: TRBV6-5
clone size: few
D gene: -
CDR3 DNA: TGTGCCAGCACCAGGCGGGGTCGCTACGAGCAGTACTTC
CDR3 protein: CASTRRGRYEQYF

J gene: TRBJ1-6
V gene: TRBV6-5
clone size: many
D gene: TRBD1
CDR3 DNA: TGTGCCAGCAGTCCCGGGACAGAGAATTCACCCCTCCACTTT
CDR3 protein: CASSPGTENSPLHF

J gene: TRBJ2-3
V gene: TRBV6-8
clone size: -
D gene: -
CDR3 DNA: TGTGCCAGCAGCCGACCAACAGGGATTAGCACAGATACGCAGTATTTT
CDR3 protein: CASSRPTGISTDTQYF

J gene: TRBJ2-2
V gene: TRBV7-3
clone size: -
D gene: -
CDR3 DNA: TGTGCCAGCAGCTCAGGACGGCAGAACACCGGGGAGCTGTTTTTT
CDR3 protein: CASSSGRQNTGELFF

J gene: TRBJ2-7
V gene: TRBV11-2
clone size: -
D gene: TRBD1
CDR3 DNA: TGTGCCAGCAGCTTAATTGGGACAGGGGGAGGCGAGCAGTACTTC
CDR3 protein: CASSLIGTGGGEQYF

J gene: TRBJ2-7
V gene: TRBV7-8
clone size: -
D gene: -
CDR3 DNA: TGTGCCAGCAGCTTAAGGGCTCTGGGTAATTCGGACGAGCAGTACTTC
CDR3 protein: CASSLRALGNSDEQYF

J gene: TRBJ1-5
V gene: TRBV28
clone size: -
D gene: TRBD1
CDR3 DNA: TGTGCCAGCAGAAAAACAGGGGGCGCATTTCAGCCCCAGCATTTT
CDR3 protein: CASRKTGGAFQPQHF

J gene: TRBJ1-3
V gene: TRBV13
clone size: -
D gene: TRBD1
CDR3 DNA: TGTGCCAGCAGCTTAGGAGGGACAGAATCTGGAAACACCATATATTTT
CDR3 protein: CASSLGGTESGNTIYF

J gene: TRBJ2-5
V gene: TRBV19
clone size: -
D gene: TRBD2
CDR3 DNA: TGTGCCAGTACAGCTGGTTCGGGAGGGACCCAGTACTTC
CDR3 protein: CASTAGSGGTQYF

J gene: TRBJ1-1
V gene: TRBV12-5
clone size: -
D gene: -
CDR3 DNA: TGTGCTAGTGGTTGGGAGGGAGTCACTGAAGCTTTCTTT
CDR3 protein: CASGWEGVTEAFF

J gene: TRBJ2-2
V gene: TRBV6-1
clone size: -
D gene: TRBD1
CDR3 DNA: TGTGCCAGCAGTGTCAGGGGGCCTACCCGAAAGGACACCGGGGAGCTGTTTTTT
CDR3 protein: CASSVRGPTRKDTGELFF

J gene: TRBJ1-2
V gene: TRBV4-3
clone size: -
D gene: -
CDR3 DNA: TGCGCCAGCAGCCGGATCACAGGGAGAACTAACTATGGCTACACCTTC
CDR3 protein: CASSRITGRTNYGYTF

J gene: TRBJ2-7
V gene: TRBV7-2
clone size: -
D gene: TRBD1
CDR3 DNA: TGTGCCAGCAGCAAAAGGGGACAGGGGGGATTCGAGCAGTACTTC
CDR3 protein: CASSKRGQGGFEQYF

J gene: TRBJ1-3
V gene: TRBV19
clone size: -
D gene: TRBD1
CDR3 DNA: TGTGCCAGTGAGACAGGGGTTGGAAACACCATATATTTT
CDR3 protein: CASETGVGNTIYF